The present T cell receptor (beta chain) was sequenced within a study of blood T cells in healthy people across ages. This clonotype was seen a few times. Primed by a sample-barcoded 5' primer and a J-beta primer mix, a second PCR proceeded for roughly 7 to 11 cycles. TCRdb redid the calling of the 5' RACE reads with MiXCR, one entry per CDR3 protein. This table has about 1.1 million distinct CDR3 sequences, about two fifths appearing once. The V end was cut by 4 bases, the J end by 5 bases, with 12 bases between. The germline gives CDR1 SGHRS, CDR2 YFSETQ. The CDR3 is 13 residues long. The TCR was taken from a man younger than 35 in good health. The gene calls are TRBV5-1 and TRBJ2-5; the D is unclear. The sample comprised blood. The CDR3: CASSVVMTETQYF. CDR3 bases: TGCGCCAGCAGCGTGGTGATGACGGAGACCCAGTACTTC.